Listed below are T cell receptor beta chains from one sample, sequenced in a study of siplizumab effects on memory and regulatory T cells. The repertoire was sequenced with immunoSEQ multiplex PCR; TCRdb's copy has only in-frame clones and lacks some. The sample yields roughly 56,000 clones, 85% to 95% seen once. The sample taken for sequencing was CD8+ T cells sorted from blood. These receptor sequences come from a human donor in good health. The CDR3 runs from the conserved cysteine through the conserved F or W. A D gene is named only where the DNA matches it firmly. The listing skips clone size in some rows; elsewhere it reads once, few, many or a size class.

j_gene: TRBJ1-3
abundance: -
v_gene: TRBV27
d_gene: -
CDR3aa: CASSPRDTSGNTIYF
CDR3nt: TGTGCCAGCAGTCCCAGGGACACCTCTGGAAACACCATATATTTT

j_gene: TRBJ2-7
abundance: -
v_gene: TRBV6-5
d_gene: -
CDR3aa: CASSSPTGRSSYEQYF
CDR3nt: TGTGCCAGCAGTTCCCCCACAGGGCGTAGCTCCTACGAGCAGTACTTC

j_gene: TRBJ2-7
abundance: -
v_gene: TRBV6-6
d_gene: TRBD2
CDR3aa: CATSGSGSSEQYF
CDR3nt: TGTGCCACATCGGGTAGCGGGAGTTCTGAGCAGTACTTC

j_gene: TRBJ2-7
abundance: -
v_gene: TRBV9
d_gene: -
CDR3aa: CASSVVGGSYEQYF
CDR3nt: TGTGCCAGCAGCGTAGTGGGGGGATCCTACGAGCAGTACTTC

j_gene: TRBJ2-7
abundance: once
v_gene: TRBV28
d_gene: TRBD2
CDR3aa: CASSLSSSGYEQYF
CDR3nt: TGTGCCAGCAGTTTATCATCTAGCGGCTACGAGCAGTACTTC

j_gene: TRBJ2-5
abundance: -
v_gene: TRBV4-1
d_gene: TRBD2
CDR3aa: CASSQEGGDQETQYF
CDR3nt: TGCGCCAGCAGCCAAGAGGGGGGGGATCAAGAGACCCAGTACTTC

j_gene: TRBJ1-1
abundance: -
v_gene: TRBV2
d_gene: TRBD1
CDR3aa: CASSPTGANTEAFF
CDR3nt: TGTGCCAGCAGTCCGACAGGGGCGAACACTGAAGCTTTCTTT

j_gene: TRBJ2-1
abundance: -
v_gene: TRBV15
d_gene: -
CDR3aa: CATRLSGAVYNEQFF
CDR3nt: TGTGCCACCCGTCTTTCGGGAGCGGTTTACAATGAGCAGTTCTTC

j_gene: TRBJ1-1
abundance: -
v_gene: TRBV18
d_gene: TRBD1
CDR3aa: CASSPGIWTGADTEAFF
CDR3nt: TGTGCCAGCTCACCCGGAATCTGGACAGGGGCGGACACTGAAGCTTTCTTT

j_gene: TRBJ2-7
abundance: once
v_gene: TRBV19
d_gene: -
CDR3aa: CASSLYSGEGYEQYF
CDR3nt: TGTGCCAGTAGCCTTTACTCGGGAGAGGGCTACGAGCAGTACTTC

j_gene: TRBJ2-1
abundance: -
v_gene: TRBV29-1
d_gene: TRBD1
CDR3aa: CSDGQGTYNEQFF
CDR3nt: TGCAGCGACGGACAGGGGACTTACAATGAGCAGTTCTTC

j_gene: TRBJ2-7
abundance: -
v_gene: TRBV19
d_gene: TRBD1
CDR3aa: CASSMTGVEQYF
CDR3nt: TGTGCCAGTAGTATGACAGGGGTCGAGCAGTACTTC

j_gene: TRBJ1-1
abundance: -
v_gene: TRBV6-5
d_gene: -
CDR3aa: CASTHQGAEAFF
CDR3nt: TGTGCCAGCACCCACCAGGGAGCTGAAGCTTTCTTT

j_gene: TRBJ2-1
abundance: -
v_gene: TRBV4-2
d_gene: TRBD2
CDR3aa: CASSQTSAGALNEQFF
CDR3nt: TGTGCCAGCAGCCAAACCTCTGCGGGAGCGCTCAATGAGCAGTTCTTC

j_gene: TRBJ1-1
abundance: -
v_gene: TRBV13
d_gene: TRBD1
CDR3aa: CASSPDRGPEAFF
CDR3nt: TGTGCCAGCAGTCCTGACAGGGGGCCTGAAGCTTTCTTT

j_gene: TRBJ2-1
abundance: -
v_gene: TRBV11-1
d_gene: -
CDR3aa: CASSLAGAGNEQFF
CDR3nt: TGTGCCAGCAGCTTAGCGGGAGCGGGCAATGAGCAGTTCTTC

j_gene: TRBJ2-2
abundance: -
v_gene: TRBV19
d_gene: -
CDR3aa: CASMAGELFF
CDR3nt: TGTGCCAGTATGGCGGGGGAGCTGTTTTTT

j_gene: TRBJ2-2
abundance: -
v_gene: TRBV27
d_gene: -
CDR3aa: CASSSRIGVTGELFF
CDR3nt: TGTGCCAGCAGTTCAAGGATAGGGGTTACCGGGGAGCTGTTTTTT

j_gene: TRBJ2-2
abundance: -
v_gene: TRBV2
d_gene: TRBD1
CDR3aa: CASGTGLNTGELFF
CDR3nt: TGTGCCAGCGGGACAGGGTTGAACACCGGGGAGCTGTTTTTT

j_gene: TRBJ2-7
abundance: -
v_gene: TRBV6-1
d_gene: -
CDR3aa: CASESRGIPYEQYF
CDR3nt: TGTGCCAGCGAAAGTCGGGGAATCCCCTACGAGCAGTACTTC

j_gene: TRBJ2-2
abundance: -
v_gene: TRBV4-2
d_gene: -
CDR3aa: CASSPGLNRANTGELFF
CDR3nt: TGTGCCAGCAGCCCGGGGCTTAACAGAGCGAACACCGGGGAGCTGTTTTTT

j_gene: TRBJ2-7
abundance: -
v_gene: TRBV4-2
d_gene: TRBD2
CDR3aa: CASSPEAGSRSYEQYF
CDR3nt: TGTGCCAGCAGCCCCGAAGCGGGATCCCGCTCCTACGAGCAGTACTTC

j_gene: TRBJ2-3
abundance: -
v_gene: TRBV19
d_gene: TRBD2
CDR3aa: CASSARRTSGTDTQYF
CDR3nt: TGTGCCAGTAGTGCCCGTCGGACTAGCGGTACAGATACGCAGTATTTT

j_gene: TRBJ2-7
abundance: -
v_gene: TRBV27
d_gene: TRBD2
CDR3aa: CASSFESGGTYEQYF
CDR3nt: TGTGCCAGCAGTTTCGAGTCGGGAGGCACCTACGAGCAGTACTTC

j_gene: TRBJ2-7
abundance: -
v_gene: TRBV5-1
d_gene: -
CDR3aa: CASSLEGHLYEQYF
CDR3nt: TGCGCCAGCAGCTTGGAAGGCCACCTGTACGAGCAGTACTTC

j_gene: TRBJ1-1
abundance: -
v_gene: TRBV5-1
d_gene: -
CDR3aa: CASSFSSDRAQLEAFF
CDR3nt: TGCGCCAGCAGCTTTTCCTCCGACAGAGCCCAATTGGAAGCTTTCTTT

j_gene: TRBJ2-2
abundance: -
v_gene: TRBV4-3
d_gene: -
CDR3aa: CASSLDRVGFAGELFF
CDR3nt: TGCGCCAGCAGCCTCGACCGGGTGGGGTTCGCCGGGGAGCTGTTTTTT

j_gene: TRBJ1-5
abundance: -
v_gene: TRBV27
d_gene: -
CDR3aa: CASSLIPGELPQPQHF
CDR3nt: TGTGCCAGCAGTTTAATCCCAGGGGAACTACCACAGCCCCAGCATTTT

j_gene: TRBJ2-2
abundance: -
v_gene: TRBV6-5
d_gene: -
CDR3aa: CASSYSWGSTGELFF
CDR3nt: TGTGCCAGCAGTTACTCATGGGGGTCGACCGGGGAGCTGTTTTTT

j_gene: TRBJ1-5
abundance: -
v_gene: TRBV6-1
d_gene: -
CDR3aa: CASSDGQPQHF
CDR3nt: TGTGCCAGCAGTGATGGACAGCCCCAGCATTTT

j_gene: TRBJ1-2
abundance: -
v_gene: TRBV13
d_gene: TRBD1
CDR3aa: CASSSGTAAYGYTF
CDR3nt: TGTGCCAGCAGCTCCGGGACAGCGGCATATGGCTACACCTTC

j_gene: TRBJ2-5
abundance: once
v_gene: TRBV5-6
d_gene: TRBD2
CDR3aa: CASSLGLAAQETQYF
CDR3nt: TGTGCCAGCAGCTTGGGACTAGCGGCCCAAGAGACCCAGTACTTC

j_gene: TRBJ1-2
abundance: -
v_gene: TRBV5-1
d_gene: -
CDR3aa: CASSDPGRSNYGYTF
CDR3nt: TGCGCCAGCAGCGATCCAGGGCGGTCAAACTATGGCTACACCTTC

j_gene: TRBJ2-1
abundance: -
v_gene: TRBV4-1
d_gene: TRBD2
CDR3aa: CASSQPGLAFEQFF
CDR3nt: TGCGCCAGCAGCCAACCGGGACTAGCATTCGAGCAGTTCTTC

j_gene: TRBJ2-7
abundance: -
v_gene: TRBV6-5
d_gene: TRBD1
CDR3aa: CASSSPPGQGLEQYF
CDR3nt: TGTGCCAGCAGTAGCCCTCCGGGACAGGGGCTAGAGCAGTACTTC

j_gene: TRBJ1-6
abundance: -
v_gene: TRBV2
d_gene: -
CDR3aa: CASSEGPPLHF
CDR3nt: TGTGCCAGCAGTGAAGGGCCTCCCCTCCACTTT